This T cell receptor beta chain stems from a study of early T cells in non-severe SARS-CoV-2 infection. Unique molecular identifiers were affixed to single, distinct cDNA molecules. TCRdb itself ran the 5' RACE reads through MiXCR, one entry per CDR3 protein. The sample yields about 100,000 distinct CDR3 sequences, approximately 13% seen once. This CDR3 is built from 16 residues. CDR1 and CDR2 (germline): SGHAT, FQNNGV. The V and J ends lost 1 base and 2 bases, in that order; junction bases with no gene match: 1. Sequencing was done on a sample of whole blood. V gene TRBV11-2 combines with J gene TRBJ2-4, with 11 bases identical to TRBD1. This TCR derives from an adult who was a healthcare worker with PCR-confirmed SARS-CoV-2 infection or an uninfected control (not recorded which). The DNA of the CDR3 is TGTGCCAGCAGCTTAGGGACAGGGGGCTCCAAAAACATTCAGTACTTC. This sequence encodes CASSLGTGGSKNIQYF.